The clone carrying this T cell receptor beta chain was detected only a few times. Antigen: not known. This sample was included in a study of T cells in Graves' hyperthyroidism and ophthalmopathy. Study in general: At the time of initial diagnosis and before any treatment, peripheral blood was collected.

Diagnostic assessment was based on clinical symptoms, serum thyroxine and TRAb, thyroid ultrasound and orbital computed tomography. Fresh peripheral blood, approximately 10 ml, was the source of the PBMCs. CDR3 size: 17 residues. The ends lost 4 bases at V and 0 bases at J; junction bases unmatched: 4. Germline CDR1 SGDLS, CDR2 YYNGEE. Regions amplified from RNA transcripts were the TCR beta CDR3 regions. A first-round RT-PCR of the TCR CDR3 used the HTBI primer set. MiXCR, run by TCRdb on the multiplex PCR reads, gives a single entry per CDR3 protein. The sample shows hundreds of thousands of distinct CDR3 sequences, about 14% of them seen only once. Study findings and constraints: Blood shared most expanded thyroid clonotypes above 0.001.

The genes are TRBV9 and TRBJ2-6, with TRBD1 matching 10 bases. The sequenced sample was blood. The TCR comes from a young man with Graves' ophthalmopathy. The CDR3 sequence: CASSRDRGHSGANVLTF. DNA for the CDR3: TGTGCCAGCAGCCGGGACAGGGGTCACTCTGGGGCCAACGTCCTGACTTTC.